Below, 25 T cell receptor beta chains from the same sample are listed, as sequenced in a study of long-term antiretroviral therapy in people with HIV. Investigators performed immunoSEQ version v3.0 at survey level. Assay used: immunoSEQ multiplex PCR; TCRdb lists only in-frame clones, some missing. Of about 39,000 clones listed, around nine tenths are singletons. Sequencing used unsorted PBMCs, obtained just before starting antiretroviral therapy. These receptors all come from a woman aged 18-29 years with HIV.

V usage is TRBV6-5 and J usage is TRBJ2-7; the D gene could be TRBD1 or TRBD2 (5 bases each). Trimming cost V 1 base and J 7 bases, with 17 bases left between them. This CDR3 is built from 15 residues. Germline CDR1 is MNHEY and CDR2 is SVGAGI. CDR3 nucleotide sequence: TGTGCCAGCAGTTACTTGCCGACCGGGGCCGGGGAGCAGTACTTC. Its protein is CASSYLPTGAGEQYF.

V is TRBV13 and J is TRBJ2-1; TRBD2 matches at 10 bases. V was pared by 6 bases and J by 5 bases, with 4 bases of the junction left unmatched. The germline gives CDR1 PRHDT, CDR2 FYEKMQ (reference sequence). The CDR3 runs to 14 residues. The CDR3 nucleotides are TGTGCCAGCAGTGGGCTAGCGGGAGACAATGAGCAGTTCTTC. This gives the protein CASSGLAGDNEQFF.

V gene TRBV29-1 combines with J gene TRBJ2-3; tentatively, D is TRBD2 (6 bases). The CDR3 sequence is 14 residues long. Germline V gene lookup returns CDR1 SQVTM and CDR2 ANQGSEA. Trimming shortened V by 6 bases and J by 6 bases, and 19 bases separated the two germline ends. CDR3 DNA sequence: TGCAGCGTCGCCCGGGCGGGGAGCGGTGATACGCAGTATTTT. Protein product: CSVARAGSGDTQYF.

This chain links TRBV6-6 with TRBJ2-7; 9 bases agree with TRBD2. CDR3 length: 14 amino acids. Germline values: CDR1 MNHNY, CDR2 SVGAGI (reference sequence). With V trimmed by 2 bases and J by 4 bases, 3 bases remained unmatched. The CDR3 region is CASSYAGGPYEQYF. CDR3 sequence (DNA): TGTGCCAGCAGTTACGCGGGAGGGCCTTACGAGCAGTACTTC.

The V gene is TRBV27, the J gene TRBJ1-3; D is uncertain. Trimming took off 4 bases at V and 3 bases at J, with 7 bases between the two ends. The CDR3 length is 13 residues. CDR1 is MNHEY, CDR2 SMNVEV, per germline (reference sequence). CDR3 coding DNA: TGTGCCAGCAGTTGGCGGGTTGGAAACACCATATATTTT. As protein: CASSWRVGNTIYF.

The V call is TRBV28, the J call TRBJ2-7; 11 nucleotides line up with TRBD1. This CDR3 spans 16 amino acids. J was trimmed by 7 bases and V by 1 base; bases with no gene match: 9. Germline V gene sequence: CDR1 MDHEN, CDR2 SYDVKM. CDR3 nucleotides: TGTGCCAGCAGTTTATTGCACGGACAGGGGGCGGAGGAGCAGTACTTC. Translated, it gives CASSLLHGQGAEEQYF.

This clone was counted a single time. The chain is built from TRBV6-5 and TRBJ1-3; the D gene is possibly TRBD1 (5 bases). This CDR3 spans 13 amino acids. The germline V and J ends were trimmed by 11 bases and 1 base, with 12 bases remaining between them. From germline, CDR1 is MNHEY and CDR2 SVGAGI. The chain's CDR3 is CAAGWASGNTIYF. The CDR3 region has the DNA TGTGCCGCAGGGTGGGCATCTGGAAACACCATATATTTT.

The chain joins TRBV5-1 to TRBJ2-5; TRBD2 agrees at 7 bases. The CDR3 contains 16 residues. V trimming: 4 bases; J trimming: 1 base; junction bases outside the gene matches: 10. Germline CDR1 SGHRS, CDR2 YFSETQ. DNA of the CDR3: TGCGCCAGCAGCCAAGGAGGAGCGGGATCCCAAGAGACCCAGTACTTC. It translates to CASSQGGAGSQETQYF.

This clone has only one observation. The gene calls are TRBV28 and TRBJ1-4, with D perhaps matching TRBD1 (5 bases). V was shortened by 10 bases and J by 5 bases, with 14 bases between the two germline ends. The CDR3 sequence is 13 residues long. Germline CDR1 MDHEN, CDR2 SYDVKM. For the CDR3, the DNA is TGTGCCATTGGGGCCCCAGAGAATGAAAAACTGTTTTTT. Its translation: CAIGAPENEKLFF.

This clone was detected once. The genes are TRBV9 and TRBJ2-1; 10 positions match TRBD2. This CDR3 has 16 amino acids. Germline V gives CDR1 SGDLS, CDR2 YYNGEE. V trimming: 0 bases; J trimming: 7 bases; junction bases outside the gene matches: 7. DNA of the CDR3: TGTGCCAGCAGCGTAGGTCTAGCGGGAGTCGAGAATGAGCAGTTCTTC. Its protein product is CASSVGLAGVENEQFF. Full variable domain (outside the CDR3, taken from reference TRBV9 and TRBJ2-1): DSGVTQTPKHLITATGQRVTLRCSPRSGDLSVYWYQQSLDQGLQFLIQYYNGEERAKGNILERFSAQQFPDLHSELNLSSLELGDSALYFCASSVGLAGVENEQFFGPGTRLTVL.

This clone turned up a few times. The chain recombines TRBV7-9 with TRBJ2-7; tentative D call: TRBD2 (6 bases). The germline V gene has CDR1 SEHNR and CDR2 FQNEAQ (reference sequence). V shed 6 bases and J shed 4 bases, with 19 bases lying between them. The CDR3 is 15 residues long. The CDR3 is CASSLERTTKYEQYF. CDR3 bases: TGTGCCAGCAGTCTCGAGCGGACTACAAAATACGAGCAGTACTTC. Together with reference TRBV7-9 and TRBJ2-7, the CDR3 gives the full variable domain: DTGVSQNPRHKITKRGQNVTFRCDPISEHNRLYWYRQTLGQGPEFLTYFQNEAQLEKSRLLSDRFSAERPKGSFSTLEIQRTEQGDSAMYLCASSLERTTKYEQYFGPGTRLTVT.

The rearrangement uses TRBV9 and TRBJ2-3, with D perhaps TRBD2 (5 bases). CDR1 is SGDLS, CDR2 YYNGEE, per germline. The CDR3 contains 15 residues. V shed 0 bases and J shed 3 bases, with 11 bases lying between them. CDR3: CASSVVGSGTDTQYF. CDR3 nucleotides: TGTGCCAGCAGCGTAGTAGGGAGCGGAACAGATACGCAGTATTTT.

The gene calls are TRBV6-6 and TRBJ2-7; unclear D gene. The CDR3 is 13 amino acids. Germline loops: CDR1 MNHNY, CDR2 SVGAGI (reference sequence). Trimming left V 7 bases short and J 4 bases short, with 14 bases between. Written as DNA, the CDR3 is TGTGCCAGCATCCCCTCCCTAGGTTACGAGCAGTACTTC. Its translation: CASIPSLGYEQYF.

This clone was counted only a few times. The chain is built from TRBV6-1 and TRBJ2-2; no definite D call. V was pared by 1 base and J by 4 bases, with 4 bases between. Germline V gene data show CDR1 as MNHNS and CDR2 as SASEGT. CDR3 length equals 13 residues. The CDR3 coding sequence is TGTGCCAGCAGTGAAGTTGGCACCGGGGAGCTGTTTTTT. The encoded protein is CASSEVGTGELFF.

This chain connects TRBV14 to TRBJ2-2, with TRBD2 identical over 9 bases. The CDR3 sequence is 15 residues long. Germline assignment: CDR1 SGHDN and CDR2 FVKESK. The V and J ends lost 4 bases and 2 bases, in that order; junction bases with no gene match: 2. The CDR3 region has the DNA TGTGCCAGCAGCCTCCTAGCGGGAAACACCGGGGAGCTGTTTTTT. This encodes CASSLLAGNTGELFF.

The chain is built from TRBV12-5 and TRBJ2-7; the D is unclear. Germline V gene data show CDR1 as LGHNT and CDR2 as FRNRAP. V gave up 6 bases and J gave up 3 bases, with 6 bases separating them. The CDR3 has 11 residues. The CDR3 reads CASGRGYEQYF. The CDR3, as DNA: TGTGCTAGTGGGCGCGGCTACGAGCAGTACTTC.

In this sample, this clone turned up once. The chain links TRBV19 to TRBJ1-1; 8 bases agree with TRBD1. The CDR3 length is 15 residues. Losses at the gene ends were 3 bases for V and 4 bases for J; bases not matched to a gene: 7. Germline V gene sequence: CDR1 LNHDA, CDR2 SQIVND (reference sequence). The CDR3 sequence is CASSIFRGRVTEAFF. In DNA form, the CDR3 reads TGTGCCAGTAGTATCTTCAGGGGGCGGGTCACTGAAGCTTTCTTT.

The CDR3 DNA sequence: TGTGCCAGCAGCTTGTTATCAGCAAGAAGCCCATACGAGCAGTACTTC. Encoded protein: CASSLLSARSPYEQYF. J is TRBJ2-7 and V is TRBV5-8; D is ambiguous. The CDR3 runs to 16 residues. V was shortened by 1 base and J by 4 bases, with 18 bases between the two germline ends. CDR1 and CDR2 (germline): SGHTS, YDEGEE.

The chain is built from TRBV9 and TRBJ2-1; D is unresolved. This CDR3 is 13 amino acids long. Germline V gene lookup returns CDR1 SGDLS and CDR2 YYNGEE. V was shortened by 4 bases and J by 6 bases, with 11 bases between the two germline ends. The CDR3: CASSPGVGNEQFF. In nucleotides, the CDR3 is TGTGCCAGCAGCCCCGGAGTGGGCAATGAGCAGTTCTTC.

The rearrangement uses TRBV28 and TRBJ2-2; 7 bases map to TRBD2. Trimming removed 5 bases from V and 4 bases from J; junction bases left unmatched: 10. The CDR3 spans 16 residues. Per the germline V gene, CDR1 is MDHEN and CDR2 is SYDVKM. The CDR3 DNA reads as TGTGCCAGCAGTCTCTTAGGAGCTAGCGGCACCGGGGAGCTGTTTTTT. Translation gives CASSLLGASGTGELFF.

The CDR3 DNA reads as TGTGCCAGTAGTCGGACAGGGGGCGGGGGTCAGCCCCAGCATTTT. Translating it yields CASSRTGGGGQPQHF. The chain has TRBV19 and TRBJ1-5; 11 bases fit TRBD1. Trimming at V came to 5 bases and at J to 6 bases, leaving 6 bases not matched to a gene. Germline V gives CDR1 LNHDA, CDR2 SQIVND (reference sequence). CDR3 size: 15 residues.

This clone was observed a single time. The chain employs TRBV4-1 and TRBJ2-5; tentatively, D is TRBD1 (6 bases). The germline CDR1 and CDR2 sequences are MGHRA and YSYEKL. V shed 3 bases and J shed 5 bases, with 10 bases lying between them. This CDR3 is 13 amino acids long. The CDR3 region has the DNA TGCGCCAGCAGCCATAGGGGGATGGAGACCCAGTACTTC. It yields the protein CASSHRGMETQYF.

The chain is built from TRBV27 and TRBJ1-2; D is perhaps TRBD1 (5 bases). CDR1 and CDR2 from the germline V gene are MNHEY and SMNVEV (reference sequence). V dropped 3 bases and J dropped 5 bases, with 10 bases sitting between them. This CDR3 contains 13 residues. This CDR3 reads CASSFGTGYGYTF. The CDR3, as DNA: TGTGCCAGCAGTTTCGGGACGGGATATGGCTACACCTTC.

This chain uses TRBV19 with TRBJ2-7; 8 positions match TRBD1. CDR3 size: 13 residues. V lost 11 bases to trimming and J lost 3 bases; unmatched junction nucleotides: 9. Germline CDR1 reads LNHDA; CDR2 reads SQIVND (reference sequence). The CDR3 sequence is CAEHRDRCYEQYF. In DNA form, the CDR3 reads TGTGCCGAACACCGGGACAGGTGCTACGAGCAGTACTTC.

The rearrangement links TRBV6-5 to TRBJ2-7, with 8 nucleotides matching TRBD2. Trimming at V came to 3 bases and at J to 3 bases, leaving 4 bases not matched to a gene. The length of the CDR3 is 14 residues. The germline gives CDR1 MNHEY, CDR2 SVGAGI. CDR3 in amino acids: CASSYREGGYEQYF. DNA of the CDR3: TGTGCCAGCAGTTATCGGGAGGGAGGCTACGAGCAGTACTTC.